A single sample gave rise to the 6 T cell receptor beta chains below, sequenced in a study of brain T cells in children with intractable seizures. Clones were sequenced by immunoSEQ multiplex PCR, and TCRdb holds only the in-frame ones, with some missing. Seen here are around 80,000 clones, around nine tenths observed once, and the top ten hold 24%. Here the sequenced sample was peripheral blood, taken at surgery. The source of these receptors is a girl aged 2-10 years with Rasmussen encephalitis and intractable seizures.

This CDR3 reads CASSSPASGGWNTQYF. CDR3 nucleotides: TGTGCCAGCAGTTCCCCCGCTAGCGGGGGATGGAATACGCAGTATTTT. The rearrangement joins TRBV28 to TRBJ2-3, with 10 bases fitting TRBD2. Germline loops: CDR1 MDHEN, CDR2 SYDVKM. CDR3 length: 16 residues. V shed 4 bases and J 7 bases; nucleotides not matched to a gene: 11.

The chain is built from TRBV5-6 and TRBJ1-5; 12 bases are a match to TRBD1. Losses at the gene ends were 7 bases for V and 3 bases for J; bases not matched to a gene: 11. CDR1 is SGHDT and CDR2 is YYEEEE in the germline V gene. The CDR3 runs 17 residues. Written as DNA, the CDR3 is TGTGCCAGCTCTAATGGTCCGGGACAGGGGGCCAATCAGCCCCAGCATTTT. It yields the protein CASSNGPGQGANQPQHF.

This rearrangement joins TRBV24-1 to TRBJ1-2; D unclear. The V and J ends lost 6 bases and 11 bases respectively, with 9 bases between them. This CDR3 has 10 amino acids. CDR1 KGHDR and CDR2 SFDVKD come from the germline V gene. CDR3 sequence: CATSWILYTF. DNA of the CDR3: TGTGCCACCAGTTGGATCCTATACACCTTC.

The J gene is TRBJ2-6, the V gene TRBV7-9; D gene uncertain. Germline V gene sequence: CDR1 SEHNR, CDR2 FQNEAQ (reference sequence). The CDR3 is 16 amino acids. The V and J ends lost 3 bases and 0 bases respectively, with 9 bases between them. The CDR3 DNA reads as TGTGCCAGCAGCTTCAATCATTTCTCTGGGGCCAACGTCCTGACTTTC. Amino acids: CASSFNHFSGANVLTF.

The chain carries TRBV6-5 and TRBJ2-7; 9 positions match TRBD1. CDR1 is MNHEY and CDR2 is SVGAGI in the germline V gene. V lost 6 bases, J lost 5 bases, and 8 bases stayed unmatched. The CDR3 has 14 amino acids. Written as DNA, the CDR3 is TGTGCCAGCAGGGAGGGACAGGGAGGCCACGAGCAGTACTTC. Protein sequence: CASREGQGGHEQYF.

The chain employs TRBV6-1 and TRBJ2-1, with 7 nucleotides matching TRBD1. The V segment lost 4 bases and the J segment 0 bases; nucleotides outside the gene matches: 6. CDR1 is MNHNS and CDR2 is SASEGT in the germline V gene. The CDR3 is 16 residues long. The CDR3 spells CASSGQGVYSYNEQFF. As DNA, the CDR3 is TGTGCCAGCAGTGGCCAGGGGGTCTACTCCTACAATGAGCAGTTCTTC.